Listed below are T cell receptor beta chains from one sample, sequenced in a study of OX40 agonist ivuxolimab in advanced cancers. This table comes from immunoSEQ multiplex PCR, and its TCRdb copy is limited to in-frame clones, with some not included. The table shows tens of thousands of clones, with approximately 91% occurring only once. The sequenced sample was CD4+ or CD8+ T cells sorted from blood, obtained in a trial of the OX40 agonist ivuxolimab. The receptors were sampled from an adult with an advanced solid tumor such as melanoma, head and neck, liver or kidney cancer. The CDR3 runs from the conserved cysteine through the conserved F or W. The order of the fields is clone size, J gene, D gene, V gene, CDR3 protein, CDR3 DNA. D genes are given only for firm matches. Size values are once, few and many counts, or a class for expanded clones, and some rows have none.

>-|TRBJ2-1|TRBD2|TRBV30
CAWSGSRLALSSYNEQFF
TGTGCCTGGAGCGGATCGCGACTAGCACTGAGCTCCTACAATGAGCAGTTCTTC
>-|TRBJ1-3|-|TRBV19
CASQKPGALSGNTIYF
TGTGCCAGTCAGAAGCCGGGGGCTCTCTCTGGAAACACCATATATTTT
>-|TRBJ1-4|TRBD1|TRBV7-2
CASSSPGQGNLFF
TGTGCCAGCAGCTCCCCGGGACAGGGAAACCTGTTTTTT
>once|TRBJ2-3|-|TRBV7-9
CTSRADTQYF
TGCACCTCCAGGGCGGATACGCAGTATTTT
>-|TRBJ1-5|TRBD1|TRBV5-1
CASSPGDRGGNQPQHF
TGCGCCAGCAGTCCGGGGGACAGGGGGGGCAATCAGCCCCAGCATTTT
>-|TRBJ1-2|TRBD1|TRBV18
CATTTGVHGYTF
TGTGCCACCACAACAGGGGTACATGGCTACACCTTC
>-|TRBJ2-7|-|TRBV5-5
CASSLNLDSYEQYF
TGTGCCAGCAGCTTAAATTTAGACTCGTACGAGCAGTACTTC
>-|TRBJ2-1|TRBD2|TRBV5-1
CASSPGGTSGSREQFF
TGCGCCAGCAGCCCCGGAGGTACTAGCGGGAGTCGTGAGCAGTTCTTC
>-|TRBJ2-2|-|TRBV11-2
CASSLVDTGELFF
TGTGCCAGCAGCTTAGTGGACACCGGGGAGCTGTTTTTT
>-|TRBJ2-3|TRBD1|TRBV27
CASSPVRDRVTDTQYF
TGTGCCAGCAGCCCGGTCAGGGACAGGGTCACAGATACGCAGTATTTT
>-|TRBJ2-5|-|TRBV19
CASGASQETQYF
TGTGCCAGTGGGGCATCGCAAGAGACCCAGTACTTC
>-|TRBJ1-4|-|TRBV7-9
CASSRTGSNEKLFF
TGTGCCAGCAGCCGTACAGGGTCCAATGAAAAACTGTTTTTT
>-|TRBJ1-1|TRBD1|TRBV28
CASSFSAAGQGASASFF
TGTGCCAGCAGTTTTTCGGCGGCGGGACAGGGGGCCTCTGCGTCTTTCTTT